Below are 5 T cell receptor beta chains sequenced from a single sample in a study of type 1 regulatory T cells. No antigen has been assigned to these receptors. Using its own MiXCR run on the reads, TCRdb lists one record per CDR3 protein. The table lists roughly 62,000 distinct CDR3 sequences, less than 70% of them singletons. Sequences were obtained from cultured non-Tr1 T cells, either the whole culture or a sorted T cell fraction (not recorded which). The source is a human donor in good health.

The V gene is TRBV29-1, the J gene TRBJ2-3; perhaps TRBD1 as D (6 bases). Deletions cut 7 bases from V and 6 bases from J, with 14 bases between. Germline CDR1 reads SQVTM; CDR2 reads ANQGSEA. This CDR3 is 12 amino acids long. The chain's CDR3 is CSGRRGGDTQYF. In nucleotides, the CDR3 is TGCAGCGGCCGTCGTGGGGGCGATACGCAGTATTTT.

J is TRBJ1-1 and V is TRBV25-1; TRBD1 matches 10 bases. The CDR3 spans 13 residues. Germline CDR1 MGHDK, CDR2 SYGVNS. The V gene end was trimmed by 6 bases and the J gene end by 4 bases; junction bases not matched to a gene: 2. CDR3 sequence (DNA): TGTGCCAGCAGCCGGACAGGGGGCACTGAAGCTTTCTTT. Protein: CASSRTGGTEAFF.

The chain links TRBV28 to TRBJ1-6, with a tentative D call TRBD1 (5 bases). Trimming removed 7 bases from V and 8 bases from J, with 21 bases in between. This CDR3 comprises 16 residues. The germline CDR1 and CDR2 sequences are MDHEN and SYDVKM. The CDR3 bases are TGTGCCAGCACCAACGGGGGTAGTCCGTCCTATTCACCCCTCCACTTT. Protein product: CASTNGGSPSYSPLHF.

The CDR3 loop is CASSEGGSNYGYTF. Here the CDR3 DNA reads TGTGCCAGCAGTGAAGGCGGCAGCAACTATGGCTACACCTTC. The chain recombines TRBV6-6 with TRBJ1-2; D is undetermined. This CDR3 has 14 residues. Germline CDR1 and CDR2: MNHNY and SVGAGI (reference sequence). V lost 5 bases and J lost 2, with 12 bases in between.

The DNA for the CDR3 is TGTGCCAGCAGTTACACGCGGGAGAGGAACGGCGAGCAGTACTTC. Protein: CASSYTRERNGEQYF. J is TRBJ2-7 and V is TRBV6-2 or TRBV6-3, with 7 bases fitting TRBD2. V trimming: 2 bases; J trimming: 6 bases; junction bases outside the gene matches: 10. This CDR3 comprises 15 residues. CDR1 is MNHEY and CDR2 is SVGEGT in the germline V gene.